The next 31 T cell receptor beta chains were all read from a single sample in a study of cytomegalovirus exposure and HLA in healthy donors. Use of 60 Vbeta and 13 Jbeta primers characterized the PCR. Profiling relied on immunoSEQ multiplex PCR, and the TCRdb table lists in-frame clones only, not all of them. The sample contains about 140,000 clones, more than 70% of which appear only once. Sequenced input: PBMCs. The source is a man younger than 40 in good health and CMV-seronegative.

The chain employs TRBV10-1 and TRBJ2-1; D perhaps matches TRBD1 (5 bases). The CDR3 length is 13 residues. The V gene lost 8 bases and the J gene lost 6 bases, with 14 bases spanning the gap. CDR1 and CDR2 (germline): WNHNN, SYGVQD (reference sequence). The DNA for the CDR3 is TGCGCCAGCCGAACCAGGGTCGGCAATGAGCAGTTCTTC. This translates into CASRTRVGNEQFF.

This chain connects TRBV6-1 to TRBJ2-3; D is undetermined. This CDR3 region has 12 residues. Germline V gene data show CDR1 as MNHNS and CDR2 as SASEGT. Trimming stripped 7 bases from V and 2 bases from J, with 7 bases between. CDR3 sequence: CASKIDTDTQYF. CDR3 nucleotide sequence: TGTGCCAGCAAGATAGACACAGATACGCAGTATTTT.

The V call is TRBV30, the J call TRBJ1-2; D possibly corresponds to TRBD1 (6 bases). Germline-derived CDR1 and CDR2 are GTSNPN and SVGIG (reference sequence). The CDR3 runs to 13 residues. The germline V and J ends were trimmed by 0 bases and 8 bases, with 13 bases remaining between them. CDR3 in amino acids: CAWSVRRGDGYTF. The CDR3 nucleotides are TGTGCCTGGAGTGTACGCAGGGGAGACGGCTACACCTTC.

This clone was counted a single time. The chain's CDR3 is CASSRMTGAGLYGYTF. The CDR3 DNA follows: TGCGCCAGCAGCCGAATGACAGGAGCTGGTCTCTATGGCTACACCTTC. The rearrangement links TRBV4-1 to TRBJ1-2, with a tentative D call TRBD1 (6 bases). Trimming cost V 4 bases and J 4 bases, with 19 bases left between them. Germline V CDR1 and CDR2: MGHRA, YSYEKL. The CDR3 is made up of 16 amino acids.

The chain couples TRBV2 to TRBJ2-3; TRBD2 matches at 9 bases. After removal of 7 bases from V and 1 base from J, the junction contained 9 bases not matched to a gene. CDR1 SNHLY and CDR2 FYNNEI come from the germline V gene. This CDR3 comprises 16 residues. In DNA, the CDR3 is TGTGCCAGCAAGGGTAGGGCTAGCGGGGGCACAGATACGCAGTATTTT. Protein product: CASKGRASGGTDTQYF.

CDR3 region: CASSSTAAGGEQYF. In DNA, the CDR3 is TGTGCCAGCAGCTCCACGGCGGCCGGCGGCGAGCAGTACTTC. The V call is TRBV6-5, the J call TRBJ2-7; no clear D. The germline gives CDR1 MNHEY, CDR2 SVGAGI. V lost 6 bases, J lost 6 bases, and 18 bases lay in between. The CDR3 is 14 residues long.

The chain combines TRBV5-4 with TRBJ2-7, with D possibly being TRBD1 (6 bases). Trimming removed 2 bases at V and 6 bases at J, with 9 bases between. Germline CDR1 is SGHNT and CDR2 is YYREEE (reference sequence). The CDR3 spans 12 residues. The CDR3 sequence: CASSLGGSEQYF. CDR3 DNA: TGTGCCAGCAGCTTAGGGGGTAGCGAGCAGTACTTC.

V and J are TRBV5-6 and TRBJ1-2; possible D gene TRBD1, 5 bases. Trimming removed 5 bases from V and 4 bases from J, with 9 bases in between. The germline V gene encodes CDR1 SGHDT and CDR2 YYEEEE. The CDR3 extends over 12 amino acids. DNA of the CDR3: TGTGCCAGCAGGGTCACAGGCTATGGCTACACCTTC. Its translation: CASRVTGYGYTF.

The J gene is TRBJ2-7, the V gene TRBV6-1, with a possible D match to TRBD2 (6 bases). Germline V gene lookup returns CDR1 MNHNS and CDR2 SASEGT. The ends were cut back, 7 bases at V and 3 bases at J, with 16 bases in the middle. This CDR3 is 14 amino acids long. The CDR3 spells CASTVWRGGYEQYF. DNA of the CDR3: TGTGCCAGCACTGTATGGCGGGGCGGCTACGAGCAGTACTTC.

This chain connects TRBV27 to TRBJ2-1, with TRBD2 matching 7 bases. Unmatched junction bases numbered 3, after V lost 0 bases and J lost 7 bases. The CDR3 contains 14 residues. CDR1 is MNHEY, CDR2 SMNVEV, per germline (reference sequence). CDR3 nucleotide sequence: TGTGCCAGCAGTTTATCAAGGACTAGTAATGAGCAGTTCTTC. This gives the protein CASSLSRTSNEQFF.

The chain uses TRBV28 and TRBJ1-2, with TRBD1 matching 8 bases. This CDR3 contains 15 residues. Germline values: CDR1 MDHEN, CDR2 SYDVKM. The junction had 4 bases not matched to a gene; V was cut back by 4 bases and J by 0 bases. CDR3 nucleotides: TGTGCCAGCAGTTACGTGGACAGGGCTAACTATGGCTACACCTTC. As protein: CASSYVDRANYGYTF.

V usage is TRBV5-4 and J usage is TRBJ2-2; possibly TRBD2 for D (5 bases). V was trimmed by 2 bases and J by 6 bases, leaving 17 bases between them. CDR3 length: 16 residues. The germline V gene has CDR1 SGHNT and CDR2 YYREEE (reference sequence). CDR3 DNA sequence: TGTGCCAGCAGCTTCGGATTATCCACCGGGGCCGGGGAGCTGTTTTTT. Its translation is CASSFGLSTGAGELFF.

V usage is TRBV9 and J usage is TRBJ1-4; 7 positions match TRBD1. J lost 5 bases, V lost 0 bases, and 4 bases had no gene match. The CDR3 spans 15 residues. CDR1 and CDR2 from the germline V gene are SGDLS and YYNGEE. The CDR3 DNA reads TGTGCCAGCAGCGTAGAAGGGGGCCCAAATGAAAAACTGTTTTTT. Translation: CASSVEGGPNEKLFF.

The chain carries TRBV5-1 and TRBJ1-1; no reliable D call. This CDR3 contains 13 residues. Germline V CDR1 and CDR2: SGHRS, YFSETQ. The germline V and J ends were trimmed by 2 bases and 3 bases, with 8 bases remaining between them. The CDR3, as DNA: TGCGCCAGCAGCTTTTCATCGGACACTGAAGCTTTCTTT. This encodes CASSFSSDTEAFF.

The V and J genes are TRBV5-4 and TRBJ2-1; TRBD2 matches 16 bases. In germline, CDR1 is SGHNT, CDR2 YYREEE (reference sequence). The V gene end was trimmed by 3 bases and the J gene end by 8 bases; junction bases not matched to a gene: 8. The CDR3 consists of 17 residues. The CDR3 DNA reads TGTGCCAGCAGCTGGACACCCGGGACTAGCGGGGGGGATGAGCAGTTCTTC. Amino acid sequence: CASSWTPGTSGGDEQFF.

The chain carries TRBV5-1 and TRBJ2-5; the D gene is possibly TRBD1 (7 bases). V was pared by 6 bases and J by 1 base, with 13 bases between. Germline assignment: CDR1 SGHRS and CDR2 YFSETQ. This CDR3 is 14 amino acids long. The DNA for the CDR3 is TGCGCCAGCAACCGGGGGACAGTCCAAGAGACCCAGTACTTC. This codes for CASNRGTVQETQYF. The full variable domain, rest sourced from reference TRBV5-1 and TRBJ2-5, is KAGVTQTPRYLIKTRGQQVTLSCSPISGHRSVSWYQQTPGQGLQFLFEYFSETQRNKGNFPGRFSGRQFSNSRSEMNVSTLELGDSALYLCASNRGTVQETQYFGPGTRLLVL.

The chain combines TRBV7-9 with TRBJ2-7; TRBD2 might be the D (6 bases). CDR3 length equals 14 residues. Trimming took 4 bases from V and 2 from J, leaving 12 bases between them. Germline V gives CDR1 SEHNR, CDR2 FQNEAQ (reference sequence). The CDR3 spells CASSSGGVTYEQYF. The DNA for the CDR3 is TGTGCCAGCAGCTCTGGCGGGGTTACCTACGAGCAGTACTTC.

The sample holds a few counts of this clone. The gene calls are TRBV28 and TRBJ2-7, with 9 bases aligning to TRBD1. J lost 6 bases, V lost 5 bases, and 5 bases had no gene match. The CDR3 loop spans 13 amino acids. Germline V gene data show CDR1 as MDHEN and CDR2 as SYDVKM. Here the CDR3 DNA reads TGTGCCAGCAGTGTTACAGGGGGCGGCGAGCAGTACTTC. Protein product: CASSVTGGGEQYF.

This rearrangement joins TRBV7-6 to TRBJ2-7, with D possibly being TRBD1 (6 bases). Per the germline V gene, CDR1 is SGHVS and CDR2 is FNYEAQ. V gave up 2 bases and J gave up 3 bases, with 11 bases separating them. The CDR3 has 14 residues. The CDR3, as DNA: TGTGCCAGCAGCTTACGACAGGACCTCTACGAGCAGTACTTC. It is translated as CASSLRQDLYEQYF.

This rearrangement joins TRBV6-1 to TRBJ2-7; 10 nucleotides agree with TRBD1. Per germline, CDR1 MNHNS and CDR2 SASEGT. The CDR3 is made up of 15 amino acids. After removal of 3 bases from V and 2 bases from J, the junction contained 4 bases not matched to a gene. The CDR3 DNA reads as TGTGCCAGCAGTGATAACGGACAGGGGGCCTACGAGCAGTACTTC. As protein: CASSDNGQGAYEQYF.

This chain uses TRBV11-1 with TRBJ1-5, with D hard to call. The V end was cut by 5 bases, the J end by 0 bases, with 5 bases between. The CDR3 sequence is 13 residues long. Germline assignment: CDR1 SGHAT and CDR2 FQDESV (reference sequence). CDR3 nucleotide sequence: TGTGCCAGCAGCCGGGGTAGCAATCAGCCCCAGCATTTT. Its translation is CASSRGSNQPQHF.

The chain uses TRBV19 and TRBJ2-3; 7 bases are a match to TRBD1. Germline CDR1 and CDR2: LNHDA and SQIVND (reference sequence). With 3 bases clipped from V and 1 base from J, the junction kept 10 bases outside the gene matches. This CDR3 comprises 17 residues. CDR3: CASSIKTGALGTDTQYF. The CDR3 DNA reads as TGTGCCAGTAGTATCAAAACAGGGGCCTTGGGCACAGATACGCAGTATTTT.

This clone showed up just a few times. This chain uses TRBV29-1 with TRBJ2-3, with D uncertain. From germline, CDR1 is SQVTM and CDR2 ANQGSEA. CDR3 length: 12 residues. The V and J ends lost 4 bases and 2 bases respectively, with 7 bases between them. CDR3 sequence (DNA): TGCAGCGTTGTGCAGTACACAGATACGCAGTATTTT. Protein: CSVVQYTDTQYF.

This clone qualifies as medium-sized. The V and J genes are TRBV6-1 and TRBJ2-3; D possibly corresponds to TRBD2 (6 bases). V lost 4 bases and J 4 bases, leaving 15 bases between the germline ends. Per germline, CDR1 MNHNS and CDR2 SASEGT. This CDR3 region has 15 residues. The CDR3 spells CASSAMGGGADTQYF. In DNA, the CDR3 is TGTGCCAGCAGTGCAATGGGAGGTGGGGCAGATACGCAGTATTTT.

This sequence joins TRBV5-5 and TRBJ1-2, with TRBD1 matching over 9 bases. Looked up from germline, CDR1 is SGHKS and CDR2 is YYEKEE (reference sequence). CDR3 length: 13 amino acids. With V trimmed by 3 bases and J by 7 bases, 4 bases remained unmatched. The CDR3 sequence: CASSWGTGSGYTF. The CDR3 DNA reads as TGTGCCAGCAGCTGGGGGACAGGGTCTGGCTACACCTTC. The complete variable domain, with remaining parts taken from reference TRBV5-5 and TRBJ1-2, reads DAGVTQSPTHLIKTRGQQVTLRCSPISGHKSVSWYQQVLGQGPQFIFQYYEKEERGRGNFPDRFSARQFPNYSSELNVNALLLGDSALYLCASSWGTGSGYTFGSGTRLTVV.

This chain links TRBV29-1 with TRBJ1-2; 9 positions match TRBD1. This CDR3 has 14 amino acids. Germline loops: CDR1 SQVTM, CDR2 ANQGSEA. The V gene end was trimmed by 6 bases and the J gene end by 8 bases; junction bases not matched to a gene: 13. The CDR3 reads CSVQWDRVAEGYTF. DNA for the CDR3: TGCAGCGTCCAATGGGACAGGGTAGCTGAGGGCTACACCTTC.

In nucleotides, the CDR3 is TGTGCCACCAGCAGAGATCCGGGGGGCAGGATGGACACTGAAGCTTTCTTT. Translation gives CATSRDPGGRMDTEAFF. The chain couples TRBV15 to TRBJ1-1; maybe TRBD1 (6 bases). This CDR3 spans 17 amino acids. CDR1 is LNHNV and CDR2 is YYDKDF in the germline V gene (reference sequence). The V gene lost 0 bases and the J gene lost 3 bases, with 17 bases spanning the gap.

CDR3 loop: CASSLTGDQPQHF. CDR3 DNA sequence: TGTGCCAGCAGTCTGACAGGGGATCAGCCCCAGCATTTT. The rearrangement joins TRBV6-6 to TRBJ1-5; 8 bases are a match to TRBD1. Germline assignment: CDR1 MNHNY and CDR2 SVGAGI (reference sequence). The CDR3 totals 13 residues. V was clipped by 5 bases and J by 5 bases; unmatched bases: 2.

This chain connects TRBV11-1 to TRBJ1-1, with TRBD1 matching 11 bases. J lost 4 bases, V lost 2 bases, and 6 bases had no gene match. Germline values: CDR1 SGHAT, CDR2 FQDESV (reference sequence). The CDR3 covers 16 residues. CDR3 protein: CASSLLGQGVRTEAFF. In nucleotides, the CDR3 is TGTGCCAGCAGCTTATTGGGACAGGGGGTTCGCACTGAAGCTTTCTTT. Complete variable domain (other parts from reference TRBV11-1 and TRBJ1-1): EAEVAQSPRYKITEKSQAVAFWCDPISGHATLYWYRQILGQGPELLVQFQDESVVDDSQLPKDRFSAERLKGVDSTLKIQPAELGDSAMYLCASSLLGQGVRTEAFFGQGTRLTVV.

The rearrangement joins TRBV6-6 to TRBJ2-7, with D uncertain. CDR3 size: 13 residues. Deletions cut 0 bases from V and 3 bases from J, with 6 bases between. Germline lookup yields CDR1 MNHNY and CDR2 SVGAGI (reference sequence). The CDR3 sequence: CASSYSAGYEQYF. The DNA for the CDR3 is TGTGCCAGCAGTTACTCTGCCGGCTACGAGCAGTACTTC.

J is TRBJ2-1 and V is TRBV19, with D maybe TRBD1 (5 bases). The length of the CDR3 is 13 residues. Trimming removed 5 bases from V and 8 bases from J, with 13 bases in between. Per germline, CDR1 LNHDA and CDR2 SQIVND (reference sequence). Here the CDR3 DNA reads TGTGCCAGTAGTGCCTCAGGGTGGGATGAGCAGTTCTTC. Amino acids: CASSASGWDEQFF.